This T cell receptor (beta chain) was sequenced in a study of CD8 T cells in ankylosing spondylitis. TCRdb re-called the 5' RACE reads through MiXCR, storing one row per CDR3 protein. This table has a few hundred thousand distinct CDR3 sequences, about 13% appearing once. Deletions cut 7 bases from V and 4 bases from J, with 19 bases between. Germline V lookup: CDR1 LGHDT, CDR2 YNNKEL (reference sequence). This CDR3 region has 15 residues. Findings of the study overall: One TCR beta motif, made up of several highly homologous variants, appeared characteristic of ankylosing spondylitis blood.

The table lists this clonotype with a few counts. What it recognizes is unknown. The TCR sequence derives from a male donor with ankylosing spondylitis. The V and J genes are TRBV3-1 and TRBJ1-1; possibly TRBD1 for D (6 bases). Sample: blood, either unsorted or a sorted T cell fraction (not recorded which). CDR3 nucleotide sequence: TGTGCCAGCACCGTAACTCACACAGGGTTCACTGAAGCTTTCTTT. Its protein is CASTVTHTGFTEAFF.